The T cell receptor (beta chain) described here comes from a study of technical replicates of blood from a few donors. V was clipped by 4 bases and J by 7 bases, with 10 bases between them. CDR3 length: 12 amino acids. CDR1 and CDR2 from the germline V gene are SGHVS and FQNEAQ. Produced via immunoSEQ multiplex PCR; TCRdb's table is partial and in-frame only. This sample yields tens of thousands of clones, of which about 92% are seen a single time; about 0.4% belongs to the top ten. Only one count was recorded for this clone. This TCR came from a human donor in good health. The V call is TRBV7-8, the J call TRBJ1-1; tentatively, D is TRBD1 (5 bases). Material for sequencing was T cells isolated from PBMCs. The CDR3 spells CASSSGHYEAFF. Written as DNA, the CDR3 is TGTGCCAGCAGCTCAGGACACTATGAAGCTTTCTTT.